The T cell receptor (beta chain) described here comes from a study of tumor-infiltrating lymphocytes in localized non-small cell lung cancer. The overall study: Patients included smokers and never-smokers with various histologies, some sampled after neoadjuvant chemotherapy.

On this clone: Antigen specificity is unknown.

V gave up 3 bases and J gave up 1 base, with 11 bases separating them. This CDR3 comprises 15 residues. Germline CDR1 SNHLY, CDR2 FYNNEI. Notes on the study in general: IM1 and IM2 tumors showed no difference in T-cell fraction. Tumor T-cell fraction was not associated with recurrence-free survival.

Sequencing was performed with immunoSEQ multiplex PCR; in TCRdb, only in-frame clones are kept and a portion is missing. In the table there are about 24,000 clones, approximately 59% of which are singletons. Sequencing input: lung tumor tissue. The J gene is TRBJ2-3, the V gene TRBV2; unclear D gene. The receptor was isolated from a human donor with non-small cell lung cancer. CDR3 in DNA: TGTGCCAGCAGTGACCATTCGGCTGGCACAGATACGCAGTATTTT. Residues: CASSDHSAGTDTQYF.